A selection of T cell receptor beta chains follows, all from one sample in a study of blood T cell repertoires in COVID-19. This table comes from immunoSEQ multiplex PCR, and its TCRdb copy is limited to in-frame clones, with some not included. The sample has 200,000 to 250,000 clones, approximately 88% seen once. Input material: PBMCs or T cells enriched from blood (not recorded which). Every receptor here comes from a woman aged 25 to 45 who had been exposed to COVID-19. Each CDR3 is given with its conserved first and last residue. Fields, in order: V gene, clone size, D gene, J gene, CDR3 protein, CDR3 DNA. D genes are given only for firm matches. Size is omitted from some rows. Given values are once, few, many or a class for expanded clones.

>TRBV27|NA|NA|TRBJ2-1
CASNIPPPLGPNEQFF
TGTGCCAGCAACATACCACCGCCCCTAGGTCCAAATGAGCAGTTCTTC
>TRBV29-1|NA|NA|TRBJ1-1
CSVEVEANRYPNTEAFF
TGCAGCGTTGAAGTGGAAGCGAACAGGTACCCGAACACTGAAGCTTTCTTT
>TRBV7-2|NA|TRBD1|TRBJ2-1
CASSLTGDEQFF
TGTGCCAGCAGCTTAACAGGGGATGAGCAGTTCTTC
>TRBV19|NA|NA|TRBJ1-2
CATRPNREIYGYTF
TGTGCCACCCGACCGAACAGGGAGATCTATGGCTACACCTTC
>TRBV5-4|NA|NA|TRBJ2-4
CASSLVGQGAKNIQYF
TGTGCCAGCAGCTTGGTGGGCCAAGGAGCCAAAAACATTCAGTACTTC
>TRBV19|NA|TRBD1|TRBJ1-1
CASRTGSPNRMNTEAFF
TGTGCCAGTAGGACAGGGTCGCCAAATCGTATGAACACTGAAGCTTTCTTT
>TRBV28|NA|TRBD1|TRBJ1-3
CASSLTGTTGNTIYF
TGTGCCAGCAGCCTGACAGGGACGACTGGAAACACCATATATTTT
>TRBV6-5|NA|TRBD1|TRBJ2-7
CASRGTGVLHEQYF
TGTGCCAGCAGGGGGACAGGGGTTTTACACGAGCAGTACTTC
>TRBV6-4|once|NA|TRBJ1-5
CASSGNSNQPQHF
TGTGCCAGCAGTGGTAATAGCAATCAGCCCCAGCATTTT
>TRBV15|NA|NA|TRBJ2-5
CATSNSGVTQYF
TGTGCCACCAGCAACAGCGGAGTCACCCAGTACTTC
>TRBV14|once|NA|TRBJ1-6
CASSPLGSSYNSPLHF
TGTGCCAGCAGCCCCCTTGGGAGCTCCTATAATTCACCCCTCCACTTT
>TRBV9|NA|NA|TRBJ2-5
CASSPFEETQYF
TGTGCCAGCTCCCCCTTCGAAGAGACCCAGTACTTC
>TRBV29-1|once|NA|TRBJ1-1
CSVVASNTEAFF
TGCAGCGTTGTGGCATCGAACACTGAAGCTTTCTTT
>TRBV12-5|NA|TRBD2|TRBJ2-3
CASGLSSGPDTQYF
TGTGCTAGTGGTTTGTCTAGCGGGCCGGATACGCAGTATTTT
>TRBV6-5|NA|NA|TRBJ2-1
CASSTGYEQFF
TGTGCCAGCAGTACAGGGTATGAGCAGTTCTTC
>TRBV27|NA|TRBD1|TRBJ2-6
CASSKTGGGGANVLTF
TGTGCCAGCAGTAAGACAGGGGGTGGAGGGGCCAACGTCCTGACTTTC
>TRBV2|NA|NA|TRBJ1-2
CASSERSGERGYTF
TGTGCCAGCAGTGAAAGGTCAGGGGAACGCGGCTACACCTTC
>TRBV30|NA|TRBD2|TRBJ2-7
CAWTSGSWREQYF
TGTGCCTGGACTAGCGGGAGTTGGCGCGAGCAGTACTTC
>TRBV3-1/TRBV3-2|NA|NA|TRBJ2-2
CASSRITVPGKNTGELFF
TGTGCCAGCAGCCGTATTACCGTCCCCGGTAAAAACACCGGGGAGCTGTTTTTT
>TRBV27|NA|NA|TRBJ2-7
CASSLGQAGSYEQYF
TGTGCCAGCAGTTTAGGGCAGGCTGGCTCCTACGAGCAGTACTTC
>TRBV2|NA|TRBD1|TRBJ2-7
CATDRAPVVGSYKQYF
TGTGCCACAGACAGGGCACCAGTGGTCGGCTCCTACAAGCAGTACTTC
>TRBV14|NA|NA|TRBJ1-5
CASSPGFGQPQHF
TGTGCCAGCAGCCCAGGGTTCGGTCAGCCCCAGCATTTT
>TRBV5-1|NA|NA|TRBJ2-5
CASSPPGETQYF
TGCGCCAGCAGCCCCCCGGGGGAGACCCAGTACTTC
>TRBV3-1/TRBV3-2|NA|TRBD1|TRBJ1-2
CASSQATGQGAMGGYTF
TGTGCCAGCAGCCAAGCGACTGGACAGGGGGCGATGGGTGGCTACACCTTC